Following are 6 T cell receptor beta chains from one sample sequenced in a study of T cells in Graves' hyperthyroidism and ophthalmopathy. It was RNA transcripts that yielded the amplified TCR beta CDR3 regions. Primed by the HTBI set, a first-round RT-PCR was run on the TCR CDR3. A single record per CDR3 protein comes from TCRdb applying MiXCR to the multiplex PCR reads. Among about 360,000 distinct CDR3 sequences, about 13% were seen once, and the ten largest hold 9.2%. Sequenced input: blood. These receptors all stem from a woman aged 18-29 years with Graves' hyperthyroidism.

This rearrangement joins TRBV19 to TRBJ2-7; a weak D match, TRBD2 (5 bases). The CDR3 totals 12 residues. The germline CDR1 and CDR2 sequences are LNHDA and SQIVND (reference sequence). The germline V and J ends were trimmed by 3 bases and 4 bases, with 7 bases remaining between them. The CDR3 loop is CASSMGEYEQYF. CDR3 coding DNA: TGTGCCAGTAGTATGGGAGAATACGAGCAGTACTTC.

In its sample, this clonotype was seen a few times. The chain is built from TRBV9 and TRBJ2-1; D perhaps matches TRBD2 (6 bases). V lost 0 bases and J 2 bases, leaving 9 bases between the germline ends. This CDR3 region has 15 residues. The germline CDR1 and CDR2 sequences are SGDLS and YYNGEE. The CDR3 sequence: CASSVDAGTYNEQFF. The CDR3 DNA reads as TGTGCCAGCAGCGTAGACGCGGGAACCTACAATGAGCAGTTCTTC.

V usage is TRBV6-1 and J usage is TRBJ2-1, with TRBD2 matching 15 bases. CDR1 MNHNS and CDR2 SASEGT come from the germline V gene. The CDR3 consists of 17 residues. Trimming cost V 5 bases and J 8 bases; bases outside gene matches: 10. CDR3 in DNA: TGTGCCAGCAGTCCCGGGACTAGCGGGGGGAACGTCGATGAGCAGTTCTTC. It is translated as CASSPGTSGGNVDEQFF.

This clonotype was detected ten times or more. The chain joins TRBV9 to TRBJ1-6; D remains ambiguous. Looked up from germline, CDR1 is SGDLS and CDR2 is YYNGEE. There are 16 residues in the CDR3. Between the trimmed V and J ends, which lost 0 bases and 0 bases, there was a span of 7 bases. The CDR3 DNA reads as TGTGCCAGCAGCGTAGATAGTAGCTCCTATAATTCACCCCTCCACTTT. It specifies CASSVDSSSYNSPLHF.

The V and J genes are TRBV10-3 and TRBJ1-5; 11 bases line up with TRBD1. The CDR3 contains 14 residues. Unmatched junction bases numbered 5, after V lost 7 bases and J lost 6 bases. CDR1 and CDR2 (germline): ENHRY, SYGVKD. The CDR3 protein is CAIKGQGARQPQHF. DNA for the CDR3: TGTGCCATCAAAGGACAGGGGGCCCGTCAGCCCCAGCATTTT.

In this sample, this clonotype turned up many times. The chain couples TRBV4-3 to TRBJ1-4, with D possibly being TRBD1 (6 bases). Germline V lookup: CDR1 LGHNA, CDR2 YSLEER. The CDR3 runs 15 residues. V gave up 2 bases and J gave up 3 bases, with 10 bases separating them. In DNA, the CDR3 is TGCGCCAGCAGCCAATTACAGGGAGCTAATGAAAAACTGTTTTTT. Translation gives CASSQLQGANEKLFF.